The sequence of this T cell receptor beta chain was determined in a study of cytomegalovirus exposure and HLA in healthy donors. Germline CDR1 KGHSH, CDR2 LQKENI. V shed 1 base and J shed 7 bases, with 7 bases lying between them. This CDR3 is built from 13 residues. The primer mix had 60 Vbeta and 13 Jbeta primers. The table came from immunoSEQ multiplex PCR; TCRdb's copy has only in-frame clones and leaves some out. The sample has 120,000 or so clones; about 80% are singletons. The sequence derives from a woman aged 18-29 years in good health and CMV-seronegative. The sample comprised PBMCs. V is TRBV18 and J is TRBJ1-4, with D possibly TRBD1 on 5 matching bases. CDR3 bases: TGTGCCAGCTCACCACTAGGGGCTGAAAAACTGTTTTTT. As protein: CASSPLGAEKLFF.